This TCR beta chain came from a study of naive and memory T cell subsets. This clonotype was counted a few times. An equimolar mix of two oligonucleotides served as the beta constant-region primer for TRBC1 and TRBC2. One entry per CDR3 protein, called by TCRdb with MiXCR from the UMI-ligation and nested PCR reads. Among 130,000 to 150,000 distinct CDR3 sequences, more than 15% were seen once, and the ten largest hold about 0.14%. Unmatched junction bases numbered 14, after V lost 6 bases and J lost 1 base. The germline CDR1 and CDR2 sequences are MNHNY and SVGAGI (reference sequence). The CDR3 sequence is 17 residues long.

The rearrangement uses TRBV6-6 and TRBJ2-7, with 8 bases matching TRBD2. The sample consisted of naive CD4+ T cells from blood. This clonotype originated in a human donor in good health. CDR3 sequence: CASSSQRTSRTSYEQYF. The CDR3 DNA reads TGTGCCAGCAGCTCCCAACGGACTAGCAGAACATCCTACGAGCAGTACTTC.